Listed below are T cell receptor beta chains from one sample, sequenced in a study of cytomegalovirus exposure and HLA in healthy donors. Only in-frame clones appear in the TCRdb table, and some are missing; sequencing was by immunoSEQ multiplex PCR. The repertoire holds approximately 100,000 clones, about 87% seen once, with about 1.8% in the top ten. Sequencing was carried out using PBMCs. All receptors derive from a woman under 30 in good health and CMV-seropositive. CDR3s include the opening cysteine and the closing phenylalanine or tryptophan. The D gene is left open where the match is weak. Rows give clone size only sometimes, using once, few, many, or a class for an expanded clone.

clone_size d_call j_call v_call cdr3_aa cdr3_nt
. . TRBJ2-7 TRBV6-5 CASGGQYEQYF TGTGCCAGCGGAGGCCAGTACGAGCAGTACTTC
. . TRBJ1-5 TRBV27 CASSLAGGNQPQHF TGTGCCAGCAGTTTAGCCGGGGGTAATCAGCCCCAGCATTTT
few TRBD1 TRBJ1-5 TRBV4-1 CASSQGTGDQPQHF TGCGCCAGCAGCCAGGGGACAGGAGATCAGCCCCAGCATTTT
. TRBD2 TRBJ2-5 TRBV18 CASSPEIAGGETQYF TGTGCCAGCTCACCCGAGATAGCGGGGGGTGAGACCCAGTACTTC
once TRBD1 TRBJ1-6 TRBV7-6 CASSKRPGTESSYNSPLHF TGTGCCAGCAGCAAACGTCCCGGGACAGAGAGCTCCTATAATTCACCCCTCCACTTT
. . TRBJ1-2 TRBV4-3 CASSQESGQRRGYTF TGCGCCAGCAGCCAAGAGTCCGGACAGAGACGGGGCTACACCTTC
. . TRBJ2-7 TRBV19 CASSLLRYYEQYF TGTGCCAGTAGCCTCCTGAGATATTACGAGCAGTACTTC
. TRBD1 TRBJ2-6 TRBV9 CASSGGQESEGANVLTF TGTGCCAGCAGCGGGGGACAGGAGTCGGAAGGGGCCAACGTCCTGACTTTC
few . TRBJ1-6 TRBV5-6 CASSLESRDLSPLHF TGTGCCAGCAGCTTGGAATCCAGGGATCTCTCACCCCTCCACTTT
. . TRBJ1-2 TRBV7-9 CASSLRSDRPNYGYTF TGTGCCAGCAGCTTGAGGTCAGACAGGCCTAACTATGGCTACACCTTC
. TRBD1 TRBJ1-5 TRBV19 CASSQQGTQPQHF TGTGCCAGTAGTCAACAGGGGACTCAGCCCCAGCATTTT
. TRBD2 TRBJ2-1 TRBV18 CASSPLGLAGGNEQFF TGTGCCAGCTCACCATTGGGACTAGCGGGGGGCAATGAGCAGTTCTTC
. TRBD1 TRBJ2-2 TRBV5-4 CASTGTGTGFTGELFF TGTGCCAGCACCGGGACTGGGACAGGGTTCACCGGGGAGCTGTTTTTT